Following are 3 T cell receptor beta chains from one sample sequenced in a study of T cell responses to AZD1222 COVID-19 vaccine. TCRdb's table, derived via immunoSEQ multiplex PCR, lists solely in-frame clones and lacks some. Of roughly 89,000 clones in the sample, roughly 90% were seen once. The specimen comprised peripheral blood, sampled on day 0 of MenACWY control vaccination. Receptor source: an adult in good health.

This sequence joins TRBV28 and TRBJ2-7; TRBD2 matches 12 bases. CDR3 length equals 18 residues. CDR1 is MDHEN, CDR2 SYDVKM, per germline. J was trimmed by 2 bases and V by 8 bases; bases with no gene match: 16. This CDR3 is CASWGTGTSGPTTYEQYF. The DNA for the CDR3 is TGTGCCAGCTGGGGAACCGGGACTAGCGGGCCCACCACCTACGAGCAGTACTTC.

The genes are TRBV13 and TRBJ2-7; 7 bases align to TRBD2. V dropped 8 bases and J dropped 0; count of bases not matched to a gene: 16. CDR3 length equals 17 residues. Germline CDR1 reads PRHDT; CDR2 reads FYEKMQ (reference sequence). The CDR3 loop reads CASHTRGLADTSYEQYF. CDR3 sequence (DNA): TGTGCCAGCCACACCCGGGGTCTAGCGGATACCTCCTACGAGCAGTACTTC. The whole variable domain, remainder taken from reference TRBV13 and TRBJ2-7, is AAGVIQSPRHLIKEKRETATLKCYPIPRHDTVYWYQQGPGQDPQFLISFYEKMQSDKGSIPDRFSAQQFSDYHSELNMSSLELGDSALYFCASHTRGLADTSYEQYFGPGTRLTVT.

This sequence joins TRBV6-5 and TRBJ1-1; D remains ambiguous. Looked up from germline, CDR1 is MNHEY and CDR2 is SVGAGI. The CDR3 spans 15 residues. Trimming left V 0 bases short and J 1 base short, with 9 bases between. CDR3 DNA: TGTGCCAGCAGTTACTCGGCAGTTGAGAACACTGAAGCTTTCTTT. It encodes CASSYSAVENTEAFF.